Below, one T cell receptor (beta chain) is given with its context. Which antigen it targets is not known. Within one base of it there is no much larger clone, and no base qualities were kept. The immunoSEQ Assay, a bias-controlled multiplex PCR, was used to amplify TCRbeta CDR3 regions from genomic DNA. On the study's bioinformatics: The number of nucleated cells in each sample was estimated by amplification of reference gene primers within the assay. Sequence reads were collapsed and filtered to measure the absolute abundance of every unique TCRbeta CDR3 rearrangement. For each sample, productive Simpson clonality was calculated as the square root of Simpson's diversity index over productive rearrangements. Sourced from immuneACCESS, this table was stored by TCRdb with only in-frame sequences that have V and J called. A share of the clones is absent; for the studies checked, an unresolved V gene accounts for under half, and the remainder has no known explanation. The DNA gave D and trimming, while V, J and clone size come from that table. Within this sample are 380,000 or so clones, with 88% of them counted one time only. The ten most abundant clones make up roughly 1.9% of the sample.

Enrolling through a virtual design, the prospective study's participants ranged in age from roughly 18 to 100 years and lived across some 22 United States geographic areas. To assign participants to cohorts, the prospective study relied on clinical history that participants themselves reported in a screening survey and a study questionnaire. In the prospective study, mobile phlebotomists collected whole blood, serum and a nasopharyngeal or oropharyngeal swab from each participant. Prospective study participants could optionally give additional blood draws and questionnaires over an approximately two-month period. Prospective study blood samples were shipped either frozen or at room temperature before DNA extraction. Reading from cysteine to phenylalanine, the CDR3 counts 16 amino acids. Only the CDR3 region is kept as DNA, spanning 48 bases read in frame from base 1. V is reduced by 6 bases and J by 4 bases, leaving a spacing of 19 bases between them. CDR1 SNHLY and CDR2 FYNNEI were looked up in the germline V gene.

This specimen belongs to a study of blood T cell repertoires in COVID-19 (dated by TCRdb to the early 2020s). Regarding the complete study: Samples from collaborators originated in the United States, Italy and Spain and spanned both the acute and convalescent phases of COVID-19. The material from the prospective study consisted of cDNA or gDNA derived from T cells, B-cell-depleted T cells, or PBMCs. Deeply sampled blood TCRbeta repertoires from subjects exposed to, actively infected with, or recovered from COVID-19 were included in the dataset. A freely available public database, intended as a resource for researchers studying the immune response to SARS-CoV-2, is where the repertoires were released. The samples were drawn from two sources: the first 160 participants of the ongoing ImmuneRACE study, and 1,000 to 1,500 subjects contributed by 6 global collaborators. Sample metadata almost always included a de-identified subject ID, COVID-19 status, age in years and sex. HLA class I and class II types, where available, came from metadata supplied by the sample provider rather than from assay-based typing.

Overall results and qualifications from the work: Clinical and demographic metadata were provided uncurated, with the amount varying by source and participant.

The sample was PBMCs or T cells enriched from blood (not recorded which). This clonotype was obtained from a woman in her 40s with acute COVID-19. Recombination joined TRBV2 with TRBJ2-1; the D gene cannot be resolved reliably. DNA sequence: TGTGCCAGCAGCCTCCCTACGCGGATCTCATACAATGAGCAGTTCTTC. It translates to CASSLPTRISYNEQFF. The entire variable domain, with the stretches around the CDR3 drawn from the reference TRBV2 and TRBJ2-1 proteins, is EPEVTQTPSHQVTQMGQEVILRCVPISNHLYFYWYRQILGQKVEFLVSFYNNEISEKSEIFDDQFSVERPDGSNFTLKIRSTKLEDSAMYFCASSLPTRISYNEQFFGPGTRLTVL.